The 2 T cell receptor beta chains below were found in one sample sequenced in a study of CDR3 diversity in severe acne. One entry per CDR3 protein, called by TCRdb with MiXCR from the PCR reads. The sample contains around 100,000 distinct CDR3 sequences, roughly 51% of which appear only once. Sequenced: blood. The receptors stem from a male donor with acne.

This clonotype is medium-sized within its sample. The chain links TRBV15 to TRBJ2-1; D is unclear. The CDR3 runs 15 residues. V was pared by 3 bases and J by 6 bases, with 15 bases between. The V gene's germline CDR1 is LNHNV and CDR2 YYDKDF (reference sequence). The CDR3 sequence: CATSRSRTRGNEQFF. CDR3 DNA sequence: TGTGCCACCAGCAGGAGTAGAACCCGCGGCAATGAGCAGTTCTTC.

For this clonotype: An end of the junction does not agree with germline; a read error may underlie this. CDR3 sequence reads: CASSSQGGQETQYF. CDR3 coding DNA: TGCGCCAGCAGCTCACAGGGGGGGCAAGAGACCCAGTACTTC. V usage is TRBV7-9 and J usage is TRBJ2-5; a possible D gene is TRBD1 (8 bases). Germline V gene lookup returns CDR1 SEHNR and CDR2 FQNEAQ (reference sequence). The CDR3 covers 14 residues.